The source of this T cell receptor (beta chain) is a study of T cell changes during pregnancy in multiple sclerosis. Sequencing used immunoSEQ multiplex PCR; TCRdb keeps in-frame clones, though not all of them. Among approximately 20,000 clones listed, 87% were seen once. CDR1 and CDR2 (germline): SGHTA, FQGNSA. Deletions cut 1 base from V and 1 base from J, with 15 bases between. CDR3 size: 17 residues. The sequences come from CD8+ T cells from peripheral blood mononuclear cells, collected after pregnancy. The rearrangement links TRBV7-2 to TRBJ2-3, with D unresolved. The receptor was isolated from a female donor with multiple sclerosis, enrolled in a pregnancy study. CDR3 DNA sequence: TGTGCCAGCAGCTTAGTCGCCCCTCCGAGTGGCACAGATACGCAGTATTTT. Encoded protein: CASSLVAPPSGTDTQYF.